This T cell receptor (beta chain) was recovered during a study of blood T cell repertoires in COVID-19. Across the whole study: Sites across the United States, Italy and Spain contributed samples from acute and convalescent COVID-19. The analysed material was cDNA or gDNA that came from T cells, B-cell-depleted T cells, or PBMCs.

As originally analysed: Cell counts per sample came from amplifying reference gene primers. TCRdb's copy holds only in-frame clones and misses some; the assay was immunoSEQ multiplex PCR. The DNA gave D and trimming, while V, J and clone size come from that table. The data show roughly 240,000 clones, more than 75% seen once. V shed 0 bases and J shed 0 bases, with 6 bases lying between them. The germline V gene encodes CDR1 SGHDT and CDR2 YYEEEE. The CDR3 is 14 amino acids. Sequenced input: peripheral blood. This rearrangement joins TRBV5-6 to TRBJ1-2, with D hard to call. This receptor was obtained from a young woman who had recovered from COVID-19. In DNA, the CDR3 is TGTGCCAGCAGCTTGGGCGAGTCTAACTATGGCTACACCTTC. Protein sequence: CASSLGESNYGYTF.